This T cell receptor beta chain was sequenced for a study of CD8+ T cells in alopecia areata. Overall study findings and caveats: In scalp, tofacitinib significantly decreased clonality and expanded CD8+ clones among the top 100. While patients received tofacitinib, many expanded lesional clones remained present in scalp and blood.

RNA was isolated and reverse transcribed to cDNA, the sequencing template. Profiled with immunoSEQ multiplex PCR; TCRdb holds only in-frame clones, not every one. Of more than 200,000 clones detected, around 43% appear once; the ten largest clones hold about 2.4%. The germline V gene has CDR1 LGHNA and CDR2 YNFKEQ. Trimming shortened V by 3 bases and J by 6 bases, and 9 bases separated the two germline ends. The length of the CDR3 is 13 residues. As concerns this clone: Antigen unknown.

Treatment of the sample: oral pan-JAK inhibitor, 5-10 mg twice daily. This specimen was CD4+ T cells sorted from blood, taken at approximately week 37, from a patient treated with tofacitinib. This receptor was obtained from a human donor with alopecia areata. The V gene is TRBV4-2, the J gene TRBJ2-1; D unresolved. The CDR3 reads CASSQGTRNEQFF. The CDR3 coding sequence is TGTGCCAGCAGCCAGGGTACACGCAATGAGCAGTTCTTC.